Included here is one TCR beta chain sequence, with context. The germline CDR1 and CDR2 sequences are SGHKS and YYEKEE (reference sequence). The CDR3 runs to 14 residues. V shed 4 bases, J shed 9 bases, and the junction held 2 bases outside the gene matches. The sample belongs to a study of spatial heterogeneity in lung cancer. The wider study: In the raw reads, each unique TCR and UMI combination was present more than ten times on average.

Individual TCR cDNA molecules each bore their own unique molecular identifier. TCRdb recomputed calls from the 5' RACE reads with MiXCR, one row per CDR3 protein. The sample lists some 28,000 distinct CDR3 sequences, more than 8% occurring once. Regarding time point: sample taken at primary tumor resection. Extraction of whole RNA from tumor, nontumor lung or frozen PBMC preceded unsorted sequencing. Samples came from 60 to 75 TRACERx patients with untreated early-stage lung cancer. Sequenced material: PBMCs, taken at surgery. The receptor's source is a female donor with early-stage non-small cell lung cancer. The rearrangement uses TRBV5-5 and TRBJ2-1; TRBD2 matches 15 bases. CDR3 sequence reads: CASSGGLAGGEQFF. The DNA of the CDR3 is TGTGCCAGCAGCGGGGGACTAGCGGGAGGTGAGCAGTTCTTC.